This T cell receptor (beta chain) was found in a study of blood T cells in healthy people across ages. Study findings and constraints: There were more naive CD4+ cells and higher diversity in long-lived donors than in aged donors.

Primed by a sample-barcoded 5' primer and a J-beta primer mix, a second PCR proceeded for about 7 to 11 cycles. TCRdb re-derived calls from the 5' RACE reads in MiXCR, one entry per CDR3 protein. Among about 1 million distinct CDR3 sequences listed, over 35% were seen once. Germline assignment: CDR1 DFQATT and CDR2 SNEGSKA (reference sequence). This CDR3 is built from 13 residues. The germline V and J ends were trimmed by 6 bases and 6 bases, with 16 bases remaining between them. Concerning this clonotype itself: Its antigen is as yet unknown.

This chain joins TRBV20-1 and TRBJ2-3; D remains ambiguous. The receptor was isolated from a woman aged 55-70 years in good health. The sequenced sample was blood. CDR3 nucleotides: TGCAGTGCCTCCTCTCAGACTGCTGATACGCAGTATTTT. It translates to CSASSQTADTQYF.